The 17 T cell receptor beta chains given below trace back to one sample, sequenced in a study of blood T cell repertoires in COVID-19. Clones were read by immunoSEQ multiplex PCR, and TCRdb kept only the in-frame ones, dropping some. The sample carries 100,000 to 150,000 clones, 85% to 90% recorded once. Sequencing input: peripheral blood. Every receptor here comes from a woman older than 75 with COVID-19, enrolled during active disease.

This chain connects TRBV29-1 to TRBJ2-7; perhaps TRBD1 as D (6 bases). Germline V CDR1 and CDR2: SQVTM, ANQGSEA. V was clipped by 6 bases and J by 5 bases, with 26 bases between them. This CDR3 contains 16 residues. The chain's CDR3 is CSVTQGFEYFRDEQYF. The CDR3 DNA follows: TGCAGCGTGACTCAGGGGTTTGAGTACTTTCGGGACGAGCAGTACTTC.

This clone was seen just once. CDR3 sequence: CASSEAVGQGVNEQYF. DNA of the CDR3: TGTGCCAGCAGTGAAGCGGTAGGACAGGGGGTCAACGAGCAGTACTTC. The J gene is TRBJ2-7, the V gene TRBV6-1; 10 nucleotides match TRBD1. Germline values: CDR1 MNHNS, CDR2 SASEGT. This CDR3 is 16 amino acids long. Trimming cost V 0 bases and J 5 bases; bases outside gene matches: 7.

The genes are TRBV10-3 and TRBJ2-1; 11 bases are a match to TRBD2. J was trimmed by 2 bases and V by 4 bases; bases with no gene match: 10. The CDR3 runs to 18 residues. Germline V gene lookup returns CDR1 ENHRY and CDR2 SYGVKD. This CDR3 reads CAISGGVSGREAYNEQFF. The CDR3 region has the DNA TGTGCCATCAGTGGCGGGGTTAGCGGGAGGGAAGCCTACAATGAGCAGTTCTTC.

This clone was observed a few times. V gene TRBV12-3 or TRBV12-4 combines with J gene TRBJ1-6; 8 nucleotides line up with TRBD1. The CDR3 covers 13 residues. The J segment lost 7 bases and the V segment lost 11 bases, leaving 7 bases of the junction unmatched. The CDR3 bases are TGTGCCGTAAGCACAGGGGGAAATTCACCCCTCCACTTT. This sequence encodes CAVSTGGNSPLHF.

CDR3 loop: CASSLSGSGGDTQYF. The DNA for the CDR3 is TGTGCCAGCAGCCTCAGCGGGAGCGGAGGAGATACGCAGTATTTT. The gene calls are TRBV11-3 and TRBJ2-3; 8 bases line up with TRBD2. The CDR3 totals 15 residues. Trimming at V came to 5 bases and at J to 5 bases, leaving 9 bases not matched to a gene. Germline V CDR1 and CDR2: SGHNT, YENEEA. The whole variable domain, filled in from reference TRBV11-3 and TRBJ2-3, reads EAGVVQSPRYKIIEKKQPVAFWCNPISGHNTLYWYLQNLGQGPELLIRYENEEAVDDSQLPKDRFSAERLKGVDSTLKIQPAELGDSAVYLCASSLSGSGGDTQYFGPGTRLTVL.

The chain uses TRBV5-8 and TRBJ1-5; TRBD1 matches at 8 bases. Germline V gives CDR1 SGHTS, CDR2 YDEGEE. V shed 4 bases, J shed 7 bases, and the junction held 4 bases outside the gene matches. This CDR3 is 13 amino acids long. CDR3 amino acids: CASSRGDRQPQHF. Here the CDR3 DNA reads TGTGCCAGCAGCCGGGGGGACAGGCAGCCCCAGCATTTT. Drawing the rest from reference TRBV5-8 and TRBJ1-5, the complete variable domain is EAGVTQSPTHLIKTRGQQATLRCSPISGHTSVYWYQQALGLGLQFLLWYDEGEERNRGNFPPRFSGRQFPNYSSELNVNALELEDSALYLCASSRGDRQPQHFGDGTRLSIL.

This sequence joins TRBV6-5 and TRBJ2-7, with 11 bases aligning to TRBD1. The V gene's germline CDR1 is MNHEY and CDR2 SVGAGI. CDR3 length equals 16 residues. Trimming took 2 bases from V and 3 from J; bases not matched to a gene: 6. CDR3 in amino acids: CASSYGQGAPNYEQYF. Here the CDR3 DNA reads TGTGCCAGCAGTTACGGACAGGGGGCGCCAAACTACGAGCAGTACTTC.

This chain joins TRBV5-1 and TRBJ2-2; 7 bases line up with TRBD2. Per the germline V gene, CDR1 is SGHRS and CDR2 is YFSETQ. CDR3 length: 15 residues. V lost 3 bases, J lost 7 bases, and 9 bases stayed unmatched. CDR3 amino acids: CASSWRLAAGGELFF. The CDR3 DNA follows: TGCGCCAGCAGCTGGAGGCTAGCGGCTGGCGGGGAGCTGTTTTTT.

The chain uses TRBV5-1 and TRBJ1-2, with 8 positions matching TRBD1. Germline V gives CDR1 SGHRS, CDR2 YFSETQ. The CDR3 covers 15 residues. Trimming cost V 4 bases and J 0 bases; bases outside gene matches: 5. The CDR3 DNA follows: TGCGCCAGCAGCCCACAGGGGGACTCTAACTATGGCTACACCTTC. Translation: CASSPQGDSNYGYTF.

The CDR3 region is CASSPGADRGIGYTF. In nucleotides, the CDR3 is TGTGCCAGCTCACCAGGAGCGGACAGGGGTATTGGCTACACCTTC. The gene calls are TRBV18 and TRBJ1-2; TRBD1 matches at 9 bases. V dropped 2 bases and J dropped 7; count of bases not matched to a gene: 8. The CDR3 is 15 amino acids. Germline lookup yields CDR1 KGHSH and CDR2 LQKENI.

J is TRBJ2-1 and V is TRBV18; the D gene is possibly TRBD1 (6 bases). There are 13 residues in the CDR3. CDR1 is KGHSH, CDR2 LQKENI, per germline. With 5 bases removed from V and 4 bases from J, the gap between germline ends came to 9 bases. DNA for the CDR3: TGTGCCAGCTCAAGAACAGGGTACAATGAGCAGTTCTTC. It translates to CASSRTGYNEQFF.

CDR3 in amino acids: CASSHPTGAGANVLTF. The CDR3, as DNA: TGTGCCAGCAGCCACCCCACAGGGGCTGGGGCCAACGTCCTGACTTTC. The chain joins TRBV4-2 to TRBJ2-6; 7 bases match TRBD1. The CDR3 runs 16 residues. J gave up 2 bases and V 3 bases, and 4 bases lay outside the gene matches. Germline CDR1 LGHNA, CDR2 YNFKEQ.

About this clone: The junction and the germline gene differ at one end; a read error may be behind it. The CDR3, as DNA: TGTGCTAGCAGCAAGAGAGTAGATTACAATGAGCAGTTCTTC. It specifies CASSKRVDYNEQFF. The rearrangement uses TRBV7-7 and TRBJ2-1; D is unresolved. The CDR3 loop spans 14 amino acids. CDR1 and CDR2 from the germline V gene are SSHAT and FNYEAQ (reference sequence).

V is TRBV6-6 and J is TRBJ2-2, with D possibly being TRBD1 (5 bases). The CDR3 is 12 amino acids. Trimming took 5 bases from V and 8 from J, leaving 9 bases between them. The germline gives CDR1 MNHNY, CDR2 SVGAGI (reference sequence). This CDR3 is CASSAGMGELFF. For the CDR3, the DNA is TGTGCCAGCAGTGCAGGGATGGGGGAGCTGTTTTTT.

J is TRBJ2-5 and V is TRBV24-1; 8 bases match TRBD2. This CDR3 contains 13 residues. The V and J ends lost 10 bases and 4 bases, in that order; junction bases with no gene match: 7. The germline CDR1 and CDR2 sequences are KGHDR and SFDVKD. The CDR3 region is CATMTRGGETQYF. In nucleotides, the CDR3 is TGTGCCACGATGACCCGGGGGGGAGAGACCCAGTACTTC.

The chain has TRBV5-1 and TRBJ2-7; 10 bases match TRBD2. CDR1 is SGHRS and CDR2 is YFSETQ in the germline V gene. The CDR3 runs 16 residues. After removal of 4 bases from V and 2 bases from J, the junction contained 9 bases not matched to a gene. The CDR3 bases are TGCGCCAGCAGCCATACGGCTAGCGGGGGTCCCTACGAGCAGTACTTC. Translated, it gives CASSHTASGGPYEQYF.

The chain links TRBV27 to TRBJ2-4, with 7 bases that match TRBD2. Trimming removed 10 bases from V and 8 bases from J; junction bases left unmatched: 11. CDR1 MNHEY and CDR2 SMNVEV come from the germline V gene (reference sequence). This CDR3 has 13 residues. CDR3 residues: CATWGGLDDIQYF. The CDR3 DNA reads as TGTGCCACCTGGGGGGGACTTGATGACATTCAGTACTTC.